Detailed here is one T cell receptor (beta chain). Its antigen is as yet unknown. J gave up 2 bases and V 3 bases, and 2 bases lay outside the gene matches. CDR1 and CDR2 from the germline V gene are SNHLY and FYNNEI. The CDR3 covers 15 residues. This record belongs to a study of T-cell memory formation after mild COVID-19. Findings and limits, study-wide: Still unconfirmed is whether the second-wave clones peaking on day 37 recognized SARS-CoV-2. Pre-infection memory carried some responding clones, suggesting that cross-reactive memory joined.

Barcoded TCR alpha and TCR beta cDNA libraries with UMIs came from 5'RACE using constant-segment primers. TCRdb ran MiXCR on the 5' RACE reads and lists one entry per CDR3 protein. The sample yields over 450,000 distinct CDR3 sequences, around 21% seen once. The TCR sequence derives from an adult woman who had mild COVID-19 (a few samples of this study predate the infection). Cell type and time point are not known. The chain uses TRBV2 and TRBJ2-7, with 12 bases identical to TRBD2. Material: PBMCs or a T cell subset sorted from them (not recorded which). The CDR3 is CASSEGLAGAYEQYF. DNA of the CDR3: TGTGCCAGCAGTGAGGGACTAGCGGGCGCCTACGAGCAGTACTTC.